Following are 28 T cell receptor beta chains from one sample sequenced in a study of graft-versus-host responses after intestinal transplantation. Sequenced by immunoSEQ multiplex PCR; TCRdb stores in-frame clones only, minus some. The repertoire has approximately 24,000 clones, over 75% of them found once; the top ten carry less than 1%. Sequenced material: PBMCs, taken 450 to 480 days after intestinal transplant. These receptors all stem from a human patient who received an intestinal transplant, so some T cells may come from the graft donor.

The chain couples TRBV30 to TRBJ1-5; D uncertain. This CDR3 comprises 13 residues. Germline V gene sequence: CDR1 GTSNPN, CDR2 SVGIG (reference sequence). V lost 2 bases, J lost 1 base, and 6 bases lay in between. CDR3 sequence (DNA): TGTGCCTGGAGTTTAGAGAGCAATCAGCCCCAGCATTTT. This sequence encodes CAWSLESNQPQHF. Filled out from reference TRBV30 and TRBJ1-5, the complete variable domain reads SQTIHQWPATLVQPVGSPLSLECTVEGTSNPNLYWYRQAAGRGLQLLFYSVGIGQISSEVPQNLSASRPQDRQFILSSKKLLLSDSGFYLCAWSLESNQPQHFGDGTRLSIL.

This sequence joins TRBV7-8 and TRBJ1-3; D remains unclear. CDR3 length: 16 residues. From germline, CDR1 is SGHVS and CDR2 FQNEAQ. Trimming removed 1 base from V and 0 bases from J, with 10 bases in between. The DNA for the CDR3 is TGTGCCAGCAGCTTAGAGCCGGCTGACTCTGGAAACACCATATATTTT. Translating it yields CASSLEPADSGNTIYF.

J is TRBJ2-3 and V is TRBV4-3; tentatively, D is TRBD2 (5 bases). Germline V CDR1 and CDR2: LGHNA, YSLEER. The CDR3 is 13 residues long. V lost 4 bases and J lost 6, with 11 bases in between. The CDR3 nucleotides read TGCGCCAGCAGCCCCTACGGGGTGGATACGCAGTATTTT. It yields the protein CASSPYGVDTQYF.

The chain employs TRBV6-4 and TRBJ1-1; D is unclear. This CDR3 spans 13 amino acids. V shed 6 bases and J shed 1 base, with 9 bases lying between them. Germline CDR1 is MRHNA and CDR2 is SNTAGT. The CDR3 loop reads CASRKDKNTEAFF. In nucleotides, the CDR3 is TGTGCCAGCAGAAAAGACAAGAACACTGAAGCTTTCTTT.

The gene calls are TRBV30 and TRBJ2-2; 8 nucleotides line up with TRBD1. The CDR3 contains 14 residues. The junction had 2 bases not matched to a gene; V was cut back by 0 bases and J by 5 bases. Germline CDR1 reads GTSNPN; CDR2 reads SVGIG (reference sequence). CDR3 bases: TGTGCCTGGAGTGTCGACAGGGGTACCGGGGAGCTGTTTTTT. This translates into CAWSVDRGTGELFF. The full variable domain, in which reference TRBV30 and TRBJ2-2 provide the parts outside the CDR3, is SQTIHQWPATLVQPVGSPLSLECTVEGTSNPNLYWYRQAAGRGLQLLFYSVGIGQISSEVPQNLSASRPQDRQFILSSKKLLLSDSGFYLCAWSVDRGTGELFFGEGSRLTVL.

This clone has just one count. The CDR3 DNA follows: TGTGCCAGTGCAGCCGGGACTAGCGGGGGAAGAAGAGAGACCCAGTACTTC. It specifies CASAAGTSGGRRETQYF. The chain joins TRBV2 to TRBJ2-5, with 14 nucleotides matching TRBD2. There are 17 residues in the CDR3. The V gene end was trimmed by 9 bases and the J gene end by 4 bases; junction bases not matched to a gene: 13. Germline V gene lookup returns CDR1 SNHLY and CDR2 FYNNEI.

The rearrangement links TRBV7-3 to TRBJ2-3, with TRBD2 as a possible D gene (6 bases). The ends were cut back, 4 bases at V and 0 bases at J, with 8 bases in the middle. This CDR3 comprises 14 residues. Germline V CDR1 and CDR2: SGHTA, FQGTGA. Here the CDR3 DNA reads TGTGCCAGCAGCTCCGGGACTAGCACAGATACGCAGTATTTT. The encoded protein is CASSSGTSTDTQYF.

The rearrangement uses TRBV7-8 and TRBJ2-1, with 8 bases aligning to TRBD2. This CDR3 spans 16 amino acids. CDR1 and CDR2 (germline): SGHVS, FQNEAQ. J gave up 4 bases and V 2 bases, and 7 bases lay outside the gene matches. CDR3 bases: TGTGCCAGCAGCTTACGGGCTAGCGGGCGATACAATGAGCAGTTCTTC. It yields the protein CASSLRASGRYNEQFF.

The chain couples TRBV7-9 to TRBJ1-5, with TRBD1 as a possible D gene (5 bases). Trimming left V 1 base short and J 9 bases short, with 13 bases between. CDR3 size: 14 residues. Per the germline V gene, CDR1 is SEHNR and CDR2 is FQNEAQ (reference sequence). CDR3 residues: CASSLGGGARPQHF. The CDR3 DNA follows: TGTGCCAGCAGCTTAGGGGGTGGGGCGCGGCCCCAGCATTTT.

This sequence joins TRBV30 and TRBJ2-7; maybe TRBD2 (7 bases). The CDR3 spans 15 residues. Trimming removed 8 bases at V and 2 bases at J, with 22 bases between. The germline gives CDR1 GTSNPN, CDR2 SVGIG (reference sequence). CDR3 in DNA: TGTGCCGGGGAGGGGGAGCGGGACCGACCCTACGAGCAGTACTTC. It codes for CAGEGERDRPYEQYF.

This clone was counted a single time. CDR3 region: CASSPPSTPSEQFF. DNA for the CDR3: TGTGCCAGCTCACCACCGTCCACGCCTAGTGAGCAGTTCTTC. The chain employs TRBV18 and TRBJ2-1, with D unclear. The CDR3 has 14 amino acids. Trimming removed 0 bases at V and 9 bases at J, with 12 bases between. Germline CDR1 and CDR2: KGHSH and LQKENI.

The chain uses TRBV29-1 and TRBJ2-7, with a possible D match to TRBD2 (7 bases). There are 14 residues in the CDR3. Germline CDR1 is SQVTM and CDR2 is ANQGSEA. V dropped 4 bases and J dropped 9 bases, with 22 bases sitting between them. CDR3 nucleotide sequence: TGCAGCGTTGGAAGAGAGGGAGGGGGGTTCGGGCAGTACTTC. Amino acid sequence: CSVGREGGGFGQYF.

This rearrangement joins TRBV7-3 to TRBJ2-2; no definite D call. This CDR3 is built from 16 residues. The ends were cut back, 0 bases at V and 2 bases at J, with 10 bases in the middle. CDR1 is SGHTA, CDR2 FQGTGA, per germline. CDR3 sequence: CASSLTPGPNTGELFF. The CDR3 DNA reads as TGTGCCAGCAGCTTAACACCGGGCCCCAACACCGGGGAGCTGTTTTTT.

This clone was detected once. The chain combines TRBV6-5 with TRBJ2-1; tentatively, D is TRBD2 (5 bases). CDR3 length equals 14 residues. Trimming took off 2 bases at V and 6 bases at J, with 11 bases between the two ends. Per the germline V gene, CDR1 is MNHEY and CDR2 is SVGAGI. CDR3 protein: CASSYLTSSNEQFF. The CDR3 DNA follows: TGTGCCAGCAGTTACCTTACTAGTTCCAATGAGCAGTTCTTC.

A few counts support this clone. The chain employs TRBV27 and TRBJ2-2; a possible D gene is TRBD1 (6 bases). V lost 3 bases to trimming and J lost 5 bases, with 10 bases between them. There are 14 residues in the CDR3. In germline, CDR1 is MNHEY, CDR2 SMNVEV (reference sequence). The CDR3 loop reads CASSFARGTGELFF. The DNA for the CDR3 is TGTGCCAGCAGTTTTGCCAGGGGAACCGGGGAGCTGTTTTTT.

This clone has only a few counts. DNA for the CDR3: TGTGCCAGCACTCAATCAGGGTTGAGCAATCAGCCCCAGCATTTT. Its translation is CASTQSGLSNQPQHF. The chain carries TRBV2 and TRBJ1-5, with a tentative D call TRBD1 (5 bases). The CDR3 runs 15 residues. Trimming took off 7 bases at V and 1 base at J, with 14 bases between the two ends. CDR1 is SNHLY, CDR2 FYNNEI, per germline.

The genes are TRBV5-4 and TRBJ2-3; the match to TRBD1 covers 7 bases. Losses at the gene ends were 1 base for V and 3 bases for J; bases not matched to a gene: 2. In germline, CDR1 is SGHNT, CDR2 YYREEE (reference sequence). The CDR3 is 14 residues long. The CDR3 here is CASSLTGVTDTQYF. In DNA form, the CDR3 reads TGTGCCAGCAGCTTGACAGGGGTAACAGATACGCAGTATTTT.

The chain combines TRBV5-1 with TRBJ1-1; 8 bases fit TRBD1. This CDR3 is built from 16 residues. CDR1 SGHRS and CDR2 YFSETQ come from the germline V gene. The V segment lost 0 bases and the J segment 3 bases; nucleotides outside the gene matches: 7. CDR3 protein: CASSLGAGGLYTEAFF. CDR3 sequence (DNA): TGCGCCAGCAGCTTGGGGGCAGGGGGCCTGTACACTGAAGCTTTCTTT. Supplemented by reference TRBV5-1 and TRBJ1-1, the full variable domain reads KAGVTQTPRYLIKTRGQQVTLSCSPISGHRSVSWYQQTPGQGLQFLFEYFSETQRNKGNFPGRFSGRQFSNSRSEMNVSTLELGDSALYLCASSLGAGGLYTEAFFGQGTRLTVV.

Comment on this clone: Other DNA sequences in this specimen translate into the identical CDR3. The chain has TRBV13 and TRBJ2-7; the D call may be TRBD1 or TRBD2 (5 bases each). With 0 bases removed from V and 2 bases from J, the gap between germline ends came to 8 bases. Germline V gene lookup returns CDR1 PRHDT and CDR2 FYEKMQ (reference sequence). This CDR3 comprises 14 residues. The CDR3 DNA is TGTGCCAGCAGCTTAGGTAGGGGAGCCTACGAGCAGTACTTC. Its translation: CASSLGRGAYEQYF.

The chain links TRBV4-2 to TRBJ2-3; D possibly corresponds to TRBD2 (6 bases). This CDR3 is built from 16 residues. CDR1 is LGHNA and CDR2 is YNFKEQ in the germline V gene. V lost 0 bases and J 1 base, leaving 11 bases between the germline ends. This CDR3 reads CASSQDPASGTDTQYF. The CDR3 nucleotides read TGTGCCAGCAGCCAAGATCCGGCTAGCGGCACAGATACGCAGTATTTT.

The V call is TRBV5-5, the J call TRBJ2-2; 10 bases map to TRBD2. Per germline, CDR1 SGHKS and CDR2 YYEKEE (reference sequence). The CDR3 is 17 residues long. V was clipped by 2 bases and J by 7 bases; unmatched bases: 11. CDR3 sequence reads: CASSLYASGSTSGELFF. In nucleotides, the CDR3 is TGTGCCAGCAGCTTATATGCTAGCGGGAGTACTAGCGGGGAGCTGTTTTTT. Full variable domain (remainder filled in from reference TRBV5-5 and TRBJ2-2): DAGVTQSPTHLIKTRGQQVTLRCSPISGHKSVSWYQQVLGQGPQFIFQYYEKEERGRGNFPDRFSARQFPNYSSELNVNALLLGDSALYLCASSLYASGSTSGELFFGEGSRLTVL.

This chain links TRBV27 with TRBJ2-7; 7 nucleotides line up with TRBD1. V dropped 6 bases and J dropped 3; count of bases not matched to a gene: 8. Germline V gene data show CDR1 as MNHEY and CDR2 as SMNVEV (reference sequence). The CDR3 has 14 amino acids. CDR3 sequence (DNA): TGTGCCAGCAGACCCCGGACAGGTTTCTACGAGCAGTACTTC. It yields the protein CASRPRTGFYEQYF.

The rearrangement links TRBV12-5 to TRBJ2-1; no definite D call. The CDR3 covers 12 residues. Germline assignment: CDR1 LGHNT and CDR2 FRNRAP. V was trimmed by 1 base and J by 8 bases, leaving 6 bases between them. CDR3 protein: CASGLASYEQFF. In DNA form, the CDR3 reads TGTGCTAGTGGTTTGGCCTCTTATGAGCAGTTCTTC. Drawing the rest from reference TRBV12-5 and TRBJ2-1, the complete variable domain is DARVTQTPRHKVTEMGQEVTMRCQPILGHNTVFWYRQTMMQGLELLAYFRNRAPLDDSGMPKDRFSAEMPDATLATLKIQPSEPRDSAVYFCASGLASYEQFFGPGTRLTVL.

The V and J genes are TRBV30 and TRBJ2-5; TRBD1 aligns across 8 bases. The ends lost 0 bases at V and 1 base at J; junction bases unmatched: 4. CDR3 size: 15 residues. Germline V gives CDR1 GTSNPN, CDR2 SVGIG (reference sequence). The CDR3 spells CAWSVGTGLQETQYF. In DNA form, the CDR3 reads TGTGCCTGGAGTGTAGGGACAGGACTCCAAGAGACCCAGTACTTC.

The V and J genes are TRBV6-5 and TRBJ1-2; D unresolved. V was trimmed by 4 bases and J by 2 bases, leaving 11 bases between them. There are 14 residues in the CDR3. The V gene's germline CDR1 is MNHEY and CDR2 SVGAGI. The CDR3 DNA sequence: TGTGCCAGCAGTTCTCCTGGGCCCAACTATGGCTACACCTTC. Protein sequence: CASSSPGPNYGYTF.

This chain links TRBV9 with TRBJ2-1, with a possible D match to TRBD1 (6 bases). CDR3 length: 15 amino acids. The germline V gene has CDR1 SGDLS and CDR2 YYNGEE. Trimming left V 0 bases short and J 9 bases short, with 16 bases between. The CDR3 here is CASSVEGRGWGEQFF. The CDR3 DNA reads as TGTGCCAGCAGCGTAGAAGGCAGGGGATGGGGTGAGCAGTTCTTC.

The J gene is TRBJ1-4, the V gene TRBV30; 8 positions agree with TRBD1. Trimming at V came to 5 bases and at J to 6 bases, leaving 8 bases not matched to a gene. The length of the CDR3 is 14 residues. CDR1 is GTSNPN, CDR2 SVGIG, per germline (reference sequence). The CDR3 coding sequence is TGTGCCTGGTCCCCAGGGGGCACGGATGAAAAACTGTTTTTT. Translating gives CAWSPGGTDEKLFF.

This clone was picked up one time. The rearrangement uses TRBV25-1 and TRBJ2-1; possibly TRBD1 for D (6 bases). The V gene's germline CDR1 is MGHDK and CDR2 SYGVNS. The CDR3 is 13 amino acids. Trimming stripped 2 bases from V and 8 bases from J, with 10 bases between. The CDR3 DNA follows: TGTGCCAGCAGTGAAGGGGGCGGCTATGAGCAGTTCTTC. Encoded protein: CASSEGGGYEQFF. The variable domain in full, with the rest retrieved from reference TRBV25-1 and TRBJ2-1, is EADIYQTPRYLVIGTGKKITLECSQTMGHDKMYWYQQDPGMELHLIHYSYGVNSTEKGDLSSESTVSRIRTEHFPLTLESARPSHTSQYLCASSEGGGYEQFFGPGTRLTVL.